This TCR beta chain stems from a study of cytotoxic CD8 clonotypes in ibrutinib-treated CLL. Study-wide context: After median around 68 months, approximately 15 stayed in remission, approximately twelve progressed; responses approximately 24 partial, 2 complete. Median treatment time before response sampling was around twelve months, range 6 to 36. Overall study findings and caveats: Patients with sustained remission and those progressing were sampled at differing times. Public clonotypes occurred uncommonly; on treatment, they contracted or remained stable.

As for this clone: Its antigen is not identified.

CDR1 is LGHNT and CDR2 is FRNRAP in the germline V gene. The V gene end was trimmed by 1 base and the J gene end by 5 bases; junction bases not matched to a gene: 0. The CDR3 extends over 13 amino acids. The table came from immunoSEQ multiplex PCR; TCRdb's copy has only in-frame clones and leaves some out. Of approximately 130,000 clones detected, 80% to 85% appear once; the ten largest clones hold about 3.5%. Sequences were derived from PBMCs, sampled after 24 months of ibrutinib treatment. J is TRBJ2-5 and V is TRBV12-5, with TRBD1 matching over 8 bases. The receptor was derived from a human donor with chronic lymphocytic leukemia. The CDR3 sequence is CASGLGQGETQYF. CDR3 DNA sequence: TGTGCTAGTGGTTTGGGACAGGGGGAGACCCAGTACTTC. Supplemented by reference TRBV12-5 and TRBJ2-5, the full variable domain reads DARVTQTPRHKVTEMGQEVTMRCQPILGHNTVFWYRQTMMQGLELLAYFRNRAPLDDSGMPKDRFSAEMPDATLATLKIQPSEPRDSAVYFCASGLGQGETQYFGPGTRLLVL.